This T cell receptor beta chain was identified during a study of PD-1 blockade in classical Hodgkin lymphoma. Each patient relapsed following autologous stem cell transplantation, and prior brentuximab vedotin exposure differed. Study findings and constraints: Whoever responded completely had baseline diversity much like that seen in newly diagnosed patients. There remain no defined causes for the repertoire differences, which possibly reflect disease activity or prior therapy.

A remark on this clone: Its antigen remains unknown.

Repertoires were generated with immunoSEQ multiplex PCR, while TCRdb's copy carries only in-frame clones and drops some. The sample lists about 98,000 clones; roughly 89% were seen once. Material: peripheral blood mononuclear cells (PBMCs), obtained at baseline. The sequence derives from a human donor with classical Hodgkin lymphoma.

CDR3 DNA sequence: TGCGCCAGCAGCGAAGGGACTAACTACAATGAGCAGTTCTTC. It translates to CASSEGTNYNEQFF. The chain has TRBV5-1 and TRBJ2-1, with 7 nucleotides matching TRBD2. The germline V gene encodes CDR1 SGHRS and CDR2 YFSETQ. Losses at the gene ends were 4 bases for V and 3 bases for J; bases not matched to a gene: 4. This CDR3 is built from 14 residues.